Presented here are 6 T cell receptor beta chains from one specimen sequenced in a study of blood T cell repertoires in COVID-19. The protocol was immunoSEQ multiplex PCR, while the TCRdb copy is restricted to in-frame clones and leaves out a portion. Of some 120,000 clones detected, around four fifths appear once; the ten largest clones hold about 6%. Sequencing was carried out using peripheral blood. These receptors were collected from a man older than 75 with active or convalescent COVID-19.

This rearrangement joins TRBV10-3 to TRBJ1-3, with TRBD1 matching over 9 bases. Trimming at V came to 4 bases and at J to 4 bases, leaving 2 bases not matched to a gene. Looked up from germline, CDR1 is ENHRY and CDR2 is SYGVKD. The CDR3 has 14 residues. The CDR3 loop is CAISGTGAGNTIYF. Written as DNA, the CDR3 is TGTGCCATCAGTGGGACAGGGGCAGGAAACACCATATATTTT.

The rearrangement joins TRBV5-1 to TRBJ2-1; D gene uncertain. The germline gives CDR1 SGHRS, CDR2 YFSETQ. The CDR3 is made up of 15 amino acids. Trimming pared 0 bases from V and 3 bases from J, leaving 10 bases between. Written as DNA, the CDR3 is TGCGCCAGCAGCTTGGCATCTCCCGGCTACAATGAGCAGTTCTTC. Residues: CASSLASPGYNEQFF.

This sequence joins TRBV7-9 and TRBJ2-2, with D perhaps matching TRBD1 (6 bases). Trimming removed 5 bases at V and 6 bases at J, with 13 bases between. Germline V lookup: CDR1 SEHNR, CDR2 FQNEAQ (reference sequence). The length of the CDR3 is 14 residues. The CDR3 region is CASSPRTAPGELFF. The CDR3 DNA is TGTGCCAGCAGCCCCAGGACAGCCCCCGGGGAGCTGTTTTTT.

This clone is labeled medium-sized. The gene calls are TRBV7-2 and TRBJ2-1; D might be TRBD1 (5 bases). CDR1 SGHTA and CDR2 FQGNSA come from the germline V gene. The CDR3 length is 13 residues. The V gene lost 5 bases and the J gene lost 9 bases, with 14 bases spanning the gap. CDR3 coding DNA: TGTGCCAGCAGCCCCTGGGGCGCGAGTGAGCAGTTCTTC. Translated: CASSPWGASEQFF.

The chain uses TRBV28 and TRBJ2-7, with TRBD1 as a possible D gene (5 bases). The germline CDR1 and CDR2 sequences are MDHEN and SYDVKM. Trimming pared 6 bases from V and 3 bases from J, leaving 12 bases between. The CDR3 covers 13 residues. CDR3 residues: CASRDQGNYEQYF. Written as DNA, the CDR3 is TGTGCCAGCAGAGATCAGGGAAACTACGAGCAGTACTTC.

V is TRBV5-4 and J is TRBJ2-7, with 10 positions matching TRBD2. Germline V gene data show CDR1 as SGHNT and CDR2 as YYREEE (reference sequence). The CDR3 runs 14 residues. V lost 2 bases and J lost 7; bases outside the gene matches: 6. CDR3 coding DNA: TGTGCCAGCAGCTTAGCGGGGGGGCCGGGGGAGCAGTACTTC. Its translation is CASSLAGGPGEQYF.